A single sample is the source of the 8 T cell receptor beta chains below, sequenced in a study of blood T cell repertoires in COVID-19. The assay was immunoSEQ multiplex PCR, and TCRdb's table has in-frame clones only and misses some. The repertoire includes tens of thousands of clones, roughly 90% of them detected once, and 5% to 6.5% sits in the top ten. Sequencing was done on a sample of peripheral blood. The receptor set was obtained from a man older than 75 in a cohort sampled during active COVID-19.

This chain joins TRBV3-1 (or the pseudogene TRBV3-2) and TRBJ2-3; 9 positions match TRBD2. From germline, CDR1 is LGHDT and CDR2 YNNKEL (reference sequence). The CDR3 runs 15 residues. After removal of 1 base from V and 6 bases from J, the junction contained 5 bases not matched to a gene. The CDR3 sequence: CASSQASGNGDTQYF. The CDR3 DNA sequence: TGTGCCAGCAGCCAAGCTAGCGGGAACGGGGATACGCAGTATTTT.

This chain joins TRBV3-1 (or the pseudogene TRBV3-2) and TRBJ1-3; 11 bases match TRBD1. Germline V gives CDR1 LGHDT, CDR2 YNNKEL (reference sequence). The CDR3 spans 16 residues. Trimming removed 1 base from V and 6 bases from J; junction bases left unmatched: 5. CDR3 DNA sequence: TGTGCCAGCAGCCAAGCCCGGACAGGGGGCTTAAACACCATATATTTT. It translates to CASSQARTGGLNTIYF.

This clone was detected only a few times. V gene TRBV6-5 combines with J gene TRBJ1-4, with D unresolved. The V end lost 7 bases, the J end lost 8 bases, and 11 bases lay between the germline ends. The germline V gene encodes CDR1 MNHEY and CDR2 SVGAGI. The length of the CDR3 is 12 residues. The CDR3 nucleotides read TGTGCCAGCAAGCGGGGTGGGGAAAAACTGTTTTTT. Translation gives CASKRGGEKLFF.

This rearrangement joins TRBV19 to TRBJ2-4, with a weak D call TRBD1 (5 bases). The CDR3 is made up of 15 amino acids. Germline-derived CDR1 and CDR2 are LNHDA and SQIVND (reference sequence). Trimming left V 4 bases short and J 0 bases short, with 10 bases between. As DNA, the CDR3 is TGTGCCAGTAGTAACAGGAATCTAGCCAAAAACATTCAGTACTTC. It is translated as CASSNRNLAKNIQYF.

The chain employs TRBV11-2 and TRBJ2-7; TRBD1 agrees at 11 bases. The trim removed 3 bases at V and 5 bases at J, leaving 9 bases unmatched. The CDR3 length is 16 residues. Germline CDR1 SGHAT, CDR2 FQNNGV. CDR3 sequence: CASSFLSGQGAHEQYF. CDR3 DNA sequence: TGTGCCAGCAGCTTCTTATCTGGACAGGGGGCCCACGAGCAGTACTTC.

The chain links TRBV10-3 to TRBJ2-3; possibly TRBD2 for D (6 bases). Germline assignment: CDR1 ENHRY and CDR2 SYGVKD. This CDR3 has 13 amino acids. V was trimmed by 7 bases and J by 2 bases, leaving 10 bases between them. The CDR3 region is CAITAGHTDTQYF. The CDR3 DNA reads as TGTGCCATCACAGCGGGCCACACAGATACGCAGTATTTT.

The chain is built from TRBV16 and TRBJ2-5; D might be TRBD2 (6 bases). Trimming pared 4 bases from V and 3 bases from J, leaving 12 bases between. Germline CDR1 reads KGHSY; CDR2 reads FQNENV. This CDR3 comprises 14 residues. The CDR3 DNA is TGTGCCAGCAGCCCCCTGGAGGGAAAAGAGACCCAGTACTTC. Translating gives CASSPLEGKETQYF.

J is TRBJ2-1 and V is TRBV30; a possible D gene is TRBD2 (6 bases). V was pared by 0 bases and J by 6 bases, with 15 bases between. The V gene's germline CDR1 is GTSNPN and CDR2 SVGIG (reference sequence). The CDR3 covers 15 residues. DNA of the CDR3: TGTGCCTGGAGTGTACGGGAGCGGAGATCCAATGAGCAGTTCTTC. Translated, it gives CAWSVRERRSNEQFF. The whole variable domain, filled in from reference TRBV30 and TRBJ2-1, reads SQTIHQWPATLVQPVGSPLSLECTVEGTSNPNLYWYRQAAGRGLQLLFYSVGIGQISSEVPQNLSASRPQDRQFILSSKKLLLSDSGFYLCAWSVRERRSNEQFFGPGTRLTVL.